This T cell receptor beta chain was sequenced during a study of T cells in Graves' hyperthyroidism and ophthalmopathy. The study, taken as a whole, reports: Before onset, ophthalmopathy was predicted by the model a median about six months earlier.

The investigators amplified TCR beta CDR3 regions from RNA transcripts. The HTBI primer set was used in a first-round RT-PCR of the TCR CDR3. In TCRdb, the multiplex PCR reads were re-called with MiXCR into one record per CDR3 protein. The sample includes some 98,000 distinct CDR3 sequences, roughly 40% of them seen just once. Of note for this clonotype: The antigen remains unidentified. One base away lies a much larger clone, so this may be a sequencing read error.

Any patient presenting with uncontrolled infection, other autoimmune disease, pregnancy or lactation was left out. Diagnoses rested on clinical symptoms, serum thyroxine and TRAb, thyroid ultrasound and orbital computed tomography. CDR1 is MNHNS, CDR2 SASEGT, per germline. V was clipped by 6 bases and J by 0 bases; unmatched bases: 8. The CDR3 totals 15 residues. The specimen sequenced was peripheral blood or thyroid tissue (not recorded which). The clonotype comes from a woman aged 25-40 years with Graves' hyperthyroidism. The chain employs TRBV6-1 and TRBJ2-7; 7 bases map to TRBD2. CDR3 sequence reads: CASRGGGDSSYEQYF. The CDR3 DNA is TGTGCCAGCAGGGGTGGGGGGGATAGCTCCTACGAGCAGTACTTC.